The 2 T cell receptor beta chains below were found in one sample sequenced in a study of blood T cell repertoires in COVID-19. Profiling relied on immunoSEQ multiplex PCR, and the TCRdb table lists in-frame clones only, not all of them. The profile shows a few hundred thousand clones, about 90% of them singletons. What was sequenced was PBMCs or T cells enriched from blood (not recorded which). Every receptor here comes from a woman aged 18 to 35 with acute COVID-19.

With respect to this clone: This sample also contains other DNA sequences that code for the same CDR3. The V call is TRBV28, the J call TRBJ2-3; TRBD2 agrees at 8 bases. Germline CDR1 reads MDHEN; CDR2 reads SYDVKM. CDR3 size: 14 residues. The V segment lost 4 bases and the J segment 0 bases; nucleotides outside the gene matches: 0. This chain's CDR3 is CASSSSGSTDTQYF. The CDR3 DNA reads TGTGCCAGCAGTTCTAGCGGGAGCACAGATACGCAGTATTTT.

The chain combines TRBV6-5 with TRBJ1-5, with D possibly being TRBD1 (6 bases). The germline gives CDR1 MNHEY, CDR2 SVGAGI. Between the trimmed V and J ends, which lost 6 bases and 10 bases, there was a span of 16 bases. The CDR3 loop spans 13 amino acids. The CDR3 DNA sequence: TGTGCCAGCAGGTTGAACACAGGGTCCCCCCAGCATTTT. Protein product: CASRLNTGSPQHF.